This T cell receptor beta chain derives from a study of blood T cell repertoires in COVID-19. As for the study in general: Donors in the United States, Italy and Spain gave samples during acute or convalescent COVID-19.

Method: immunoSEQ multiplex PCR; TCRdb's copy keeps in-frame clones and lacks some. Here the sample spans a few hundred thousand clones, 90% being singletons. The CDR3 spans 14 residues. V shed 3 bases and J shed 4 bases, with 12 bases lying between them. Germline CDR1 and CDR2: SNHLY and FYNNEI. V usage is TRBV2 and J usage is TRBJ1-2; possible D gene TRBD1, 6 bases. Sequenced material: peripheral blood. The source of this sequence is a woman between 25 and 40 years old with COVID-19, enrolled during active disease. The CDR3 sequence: CASSESRTVYGYTF. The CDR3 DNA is TGTGCCAGCAGTGAGAGTAGGACAGTCTATGGCTACACCTTC. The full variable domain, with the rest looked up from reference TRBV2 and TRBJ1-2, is EPEVTQTPSHQVTQMGQEVILRCVPISNHLYFYWYRQILGQKVEFLVSFYNNEISEKSEIFDDQFSVERPDGSNFTLKIRSTKLEDSAMYFCASSESRTVYGYTFGSGTRLTVV.